This T cell receptor (beta chain) is drawn from a study of OX40 agonist ivuxolimab in advanced cancers. Sequenced by immunoSEQ multiplex PCR; TCRdb stores in-frame clones only, minus some. The repertoire holds 53,000 or so clones, more than 75% seen once, with 0.37% in the top ten. Trimming took 2 bases from V and 6 from J, leaving 13 bases between them. In germline, CDR1 is MNHNY, CDR2 SVGAGI (reference sequence). The CDR3 spans 14 residues. The TCR was taken from an adult with an advanced solid tumor such as melanoma, head and neck, liver or kidney cancer. J is TRBJ1-1 and V is TRBV6-6; the D gene is possibly TRBD1 (6 bases). The input for sequencing was CD4+ or CD8+ T cells sorted from blood, taken in a trial of the OX40 agonist ivuxolimab. This CDR3 is CASSYPTTGSEAFF. The CDR3 DNA reads as TGTGCCAGCAGTTACCCAACCACAGGGTCTGAAGCTTTCTTT.